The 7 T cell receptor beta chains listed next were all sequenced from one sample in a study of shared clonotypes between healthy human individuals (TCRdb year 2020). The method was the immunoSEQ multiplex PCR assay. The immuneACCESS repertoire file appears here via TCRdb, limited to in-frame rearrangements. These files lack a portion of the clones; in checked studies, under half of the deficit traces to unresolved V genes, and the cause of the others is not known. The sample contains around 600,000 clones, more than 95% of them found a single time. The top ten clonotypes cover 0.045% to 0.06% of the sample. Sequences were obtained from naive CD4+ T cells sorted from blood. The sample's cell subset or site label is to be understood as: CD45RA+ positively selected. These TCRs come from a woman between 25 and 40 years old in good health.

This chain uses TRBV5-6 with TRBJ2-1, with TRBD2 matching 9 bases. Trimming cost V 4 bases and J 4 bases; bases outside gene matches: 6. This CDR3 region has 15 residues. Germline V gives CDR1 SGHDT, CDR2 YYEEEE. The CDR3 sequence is CASSDTSGSYNEQFF. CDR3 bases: TGTGCCAGCAGCGACACTAGCGGGTCTTACAATGAGCAGTTCTTC.

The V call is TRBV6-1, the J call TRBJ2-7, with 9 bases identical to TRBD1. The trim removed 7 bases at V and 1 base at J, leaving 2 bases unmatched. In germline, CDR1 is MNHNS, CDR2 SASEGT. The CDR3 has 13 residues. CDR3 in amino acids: CASTGTGSYEQYF. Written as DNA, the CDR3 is TGTGCCAGCACCGGGACAGGGTCCTACGAGCAGTACTTC.

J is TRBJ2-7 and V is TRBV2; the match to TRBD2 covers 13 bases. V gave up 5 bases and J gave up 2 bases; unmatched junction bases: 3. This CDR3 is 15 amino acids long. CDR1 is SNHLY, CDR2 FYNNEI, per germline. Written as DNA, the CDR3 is TGTGCCAGCAGTCGGACTAGCGGGAGAACCTACGAGCAGTACTTC. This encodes CASSRTSGRTYEQYF.

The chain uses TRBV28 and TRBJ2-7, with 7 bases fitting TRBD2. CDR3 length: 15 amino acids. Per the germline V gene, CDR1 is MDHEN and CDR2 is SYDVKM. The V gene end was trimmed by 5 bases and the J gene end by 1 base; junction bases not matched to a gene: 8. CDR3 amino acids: CASSPAWEGSYEQYF. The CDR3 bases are TGTGCCAGCAGTCCTGCGTGGGAGGGGTCCTACGAGCAGTACTTC.

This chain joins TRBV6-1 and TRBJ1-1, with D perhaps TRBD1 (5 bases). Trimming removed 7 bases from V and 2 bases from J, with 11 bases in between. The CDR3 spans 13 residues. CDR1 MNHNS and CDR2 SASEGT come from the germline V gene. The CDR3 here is CASTTGVNTEAFF. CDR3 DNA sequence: TGTGCCAGCACCACGGGGGTCAACACTGAAGCTTTCTTT.

The CDR3, as DNA: TGTGCCAGCAGTGACAGATCCGGGTTATCCACTAATGAAAAACTGTTTTTT. It yields the protein CASSDRSGLSTNEKLFF. The chain carries TRBV6-1 and TRBJ1-4; D uncertain. V was pared by 3 bases and J by 2 bases, with 16 bases between. Germline loops: CDR1 MNHNS, CDR2 SASEGT. The CDR3 length is 17 residues.

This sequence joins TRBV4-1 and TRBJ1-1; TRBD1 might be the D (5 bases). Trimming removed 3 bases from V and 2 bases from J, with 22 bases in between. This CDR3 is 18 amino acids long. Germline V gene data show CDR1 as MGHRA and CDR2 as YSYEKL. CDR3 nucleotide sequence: TGCGCCAGCAGCCATGCCGGGACCACCATTGGAATAAACACTGAAGCTTTCTTT. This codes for CASSHAGTTIGINTEAFF.